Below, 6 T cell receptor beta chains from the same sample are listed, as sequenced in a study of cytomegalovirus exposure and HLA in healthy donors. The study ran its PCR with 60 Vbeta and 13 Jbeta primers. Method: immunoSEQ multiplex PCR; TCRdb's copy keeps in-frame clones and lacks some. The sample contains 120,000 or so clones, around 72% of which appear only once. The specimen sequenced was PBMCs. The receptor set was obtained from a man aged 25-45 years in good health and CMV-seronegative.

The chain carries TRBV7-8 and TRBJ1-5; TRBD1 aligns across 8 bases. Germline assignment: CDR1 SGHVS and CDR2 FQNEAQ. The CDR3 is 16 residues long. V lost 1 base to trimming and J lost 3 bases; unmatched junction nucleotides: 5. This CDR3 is CASSLGQGAYNQPQHF. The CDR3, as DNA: TGTGCCAGCAGCTTAGGGCAGGGGGCCTACAATCAGCCCCAGCATTTT. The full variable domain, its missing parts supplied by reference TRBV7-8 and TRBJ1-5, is GAGVSQSPRYKVAKRGQDVALRCDPISGHVSLFWYQQALGQGPEFLTYFQNEAQLDKSGLPSDRFFAERPEGSVSTLKIQRTQQEDSAVYLCASSLGQGAYNQPQHFGDGTRLSIL.

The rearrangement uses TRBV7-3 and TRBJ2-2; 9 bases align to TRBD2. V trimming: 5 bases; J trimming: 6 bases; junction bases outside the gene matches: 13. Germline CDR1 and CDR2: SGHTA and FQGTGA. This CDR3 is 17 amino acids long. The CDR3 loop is CASSPGAGGALSGELFF. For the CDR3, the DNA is TGTGCCAGCAGCCCGGGGGCGGGGGGGGCGCTGTCCGGGGAGCTGTTTTTT.

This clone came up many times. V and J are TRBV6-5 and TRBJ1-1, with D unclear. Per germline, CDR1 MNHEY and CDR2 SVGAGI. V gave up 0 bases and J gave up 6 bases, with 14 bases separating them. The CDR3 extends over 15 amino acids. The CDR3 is CASSYSLSGSAEAFF. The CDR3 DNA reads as TGTGCCAGCAGTTACTCGTTGTCGGGGTCGGCTGAAGCTTTCTTT.

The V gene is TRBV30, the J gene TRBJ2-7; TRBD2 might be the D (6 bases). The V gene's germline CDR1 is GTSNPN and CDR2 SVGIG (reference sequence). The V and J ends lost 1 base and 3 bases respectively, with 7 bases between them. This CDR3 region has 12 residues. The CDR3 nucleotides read TGTGCCTGGAGTGCGGGGGACTACGAGCAGTACTTC. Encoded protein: CAWSAGDYEQYF.

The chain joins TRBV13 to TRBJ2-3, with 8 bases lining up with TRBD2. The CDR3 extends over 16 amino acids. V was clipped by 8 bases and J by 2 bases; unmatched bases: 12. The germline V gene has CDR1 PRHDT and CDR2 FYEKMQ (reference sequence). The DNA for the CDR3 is TGTGCCAGCCAGCTTAGAACTAGCGGATACACAGATACGCAGTATTTT. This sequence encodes CASQLRTSGYTDTQYF. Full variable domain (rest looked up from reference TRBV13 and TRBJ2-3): AAGVIQSPRHLIKEKRETATLKCYPIPRHDTVYWYQQGPGQDPQFLISFYEKMQSDKGSIPDRFSAQQFSDYHSELNMSSLELGDSALYFCASQLRTSGYTDTQYFGPGTRLTVL.

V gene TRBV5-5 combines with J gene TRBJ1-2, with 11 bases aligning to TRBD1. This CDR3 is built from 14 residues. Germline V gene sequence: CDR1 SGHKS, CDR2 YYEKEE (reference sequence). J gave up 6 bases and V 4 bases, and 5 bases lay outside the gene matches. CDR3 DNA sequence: TGTGCCAGCAGCCTACGGGACAGGGGGAATGGCTACACCTTC. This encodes CASSLRDRGNGYTF.